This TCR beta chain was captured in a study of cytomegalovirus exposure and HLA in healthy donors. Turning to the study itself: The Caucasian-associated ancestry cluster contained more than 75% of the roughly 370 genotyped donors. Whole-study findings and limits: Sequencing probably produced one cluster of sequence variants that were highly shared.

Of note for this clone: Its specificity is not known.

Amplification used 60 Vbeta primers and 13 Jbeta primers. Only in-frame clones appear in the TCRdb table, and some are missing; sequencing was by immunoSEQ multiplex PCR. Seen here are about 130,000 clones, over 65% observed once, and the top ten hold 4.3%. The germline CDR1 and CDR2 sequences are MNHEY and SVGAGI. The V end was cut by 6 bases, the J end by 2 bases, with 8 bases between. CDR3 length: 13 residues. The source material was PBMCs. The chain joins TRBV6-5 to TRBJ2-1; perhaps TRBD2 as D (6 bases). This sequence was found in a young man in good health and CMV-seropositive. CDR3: CASRWGAYNEQFF. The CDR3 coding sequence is TGTGCCAGCAGGTGGGGGGCCTACAATGAGCAGTTCTTC.